A single sample gave rise to the 3 T cell receptor beta chains below, sequenced in a study of OX40 agonist ivuxolimab in advanced cancers. Generated by immunoSEQ multiplex PCR, the TCRdb table keeps only in-frame clones and is missing some. The data show under 60,000 clones, 85% to 95% seen once. Here the sequenced sample was CD4+ or CD8+ T cells sorted from blood, taken in a trial of the OX40 agonist ivuxolimab. Every receptor here comes from an adult with an advanced solid tumor such as melanoma, head and neck, liver or kidney cancer.

The chain joins TRBV4-1 to TRBJ2-1, with D maybe TRBD2 (6 bases). Trimming cost V 0 bases and J 7 bases, with 10 bases left between them. The CDR3 length is 14 residues. Germline V gene data show CDR1 as MGHRA and CDR2 as YSYEKL. The CDR3 region has the DNA TGCGCCAGCAGCCAAGAGCCGGAGGGTAATGAGCAGTTCTTC. This sequence encodes CASSQEPEGNEQFF.

The CDR3 spells CASSTSGKYNEQFF. CDR3 DNA: TGTGCCAGTAGTACCAGCGGGAAGTACAATGAGCAGTTCTTC. The rearrangement uses TRBV19 and TRBJ2-1; 7 bases are shared with TRBD2. This CDR3 region has 14 residues. V gave up 4 bases and J gave up 4 bases; unmatched junction bases: 4. Germline V gene lookup returns CDR1 LNHDA and CDR2 SQIVND (reference sequence).

CDR3: CASSYSTTSSYEQYF. CDR3 in DNA: TGTGCCAGCAGTTACTCGACCACGAGCTCCTACGAGCAGTACTTC. The chain joins TRBV6-6 to TRBJ2-7; no clear D. Trimming stripped 0 bases from V and 0 bases from J, with 9 bases between. CDR1 and CDR2 from the germline V gene are MNHNY and SVGAGI (reference sequence). The CDR3 covers 15 residues.